This TCR beta chain is drawn from a study of blood T cell repertoires in COVID-19. The wider study: T cells, B-cell-depleted T cells, or PBMCs provided the cDNA or gDNA that served as material.

The V and J ends lost 4 bases and 2 bases, in that order; junction bases with no gene match: 17. In germline, CDR1 is LGHNA, CDR2 YNFKEQ. The CDR3 length is 19 residues. TCRdb keeps only in-frame clones here, not all; method: immunoSEQ multiplex PCR. The sample includes roughly 250,000 clones, about four fifths of them seen just once. Ages ranged from roughly 18 to 100 years, with residence in approximately 25 US areas. Assignments of participants to cohorts depended upon their own reported clinical history. The J gene is TRBJ1-1, the V gene TRBV4-2, with 9 bases aligning to TRBD1. The source material was PBMCs or T cells enriched from blood (not recorded which). This clonotype was sampled from a woman aged 40-49 years who had been exposed to COVID-19. CDR3 loop: CASSPFPGQGLGGNTEAFF. The CDR3 DNA reads TGTGCCAGCAGCCCCTTCCCGGGACAGGGATTGGGAGGTAACACTGAAGCTTTCTTT.